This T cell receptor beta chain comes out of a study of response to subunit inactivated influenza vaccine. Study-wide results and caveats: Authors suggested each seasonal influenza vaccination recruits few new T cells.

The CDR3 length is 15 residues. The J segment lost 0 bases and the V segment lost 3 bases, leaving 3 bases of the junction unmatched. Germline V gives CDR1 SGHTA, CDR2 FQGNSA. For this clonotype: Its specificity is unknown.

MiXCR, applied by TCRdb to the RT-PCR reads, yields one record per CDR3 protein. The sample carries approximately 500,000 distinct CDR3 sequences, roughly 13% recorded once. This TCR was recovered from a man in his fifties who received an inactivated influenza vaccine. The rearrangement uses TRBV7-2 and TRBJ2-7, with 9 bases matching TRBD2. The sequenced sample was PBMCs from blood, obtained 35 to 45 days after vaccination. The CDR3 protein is CASSFGRGGSYEQYF. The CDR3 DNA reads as TGTGCCAGCAGCTTTGGGCGGGGGGGCTCCTACGAGCAGTACTTC. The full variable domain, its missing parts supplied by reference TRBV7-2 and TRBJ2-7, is GAGVSQSPSNKVTEKGKDVELRCDPISGHTALYWYRQSLGQGLEFLIYFQGNSAPDKSGLPSDRFSAERTGGSVSTLTIQRTQQEDSAVYLCASSFGRGGSYEQYFGPGTRLTVT.